The present TCR beta chain was sequenced within a study of OX40 agonist ivuxolimab in advanced cancers. This CDR3 region has 13 residues. Trimming stripped 2 bases from V and 0 bases from J, with 4 bases between. Per the germline V gene, CDR1 is SGHVS and CDR2 is FNYEAQ. The method was immunoSEQ multiplex PCR; TCRdb's version includes in-frame clones alone and lacks a portion of them. The sample lists 20,000 or so clones, around nine tenths occurring once. The TCR sequence derives from an adult with an advanced solid tumor such as melanoma, head and neck, liver or kidney cancer. Sequenced material: CD4+ or CD8+ T cells sorted from blood, taken in a trial of the OX40 agonist ivuxolimab. This rearrangement joins TRBV7-6 to TRBJ2-5; D remains ambiguous. CDR3 sequence reads: CASSLSYQETQYF. CDR3 DNA: TGTGCCAGCAGCTTATCTTACCAAGAGACCCAGTACTTC.